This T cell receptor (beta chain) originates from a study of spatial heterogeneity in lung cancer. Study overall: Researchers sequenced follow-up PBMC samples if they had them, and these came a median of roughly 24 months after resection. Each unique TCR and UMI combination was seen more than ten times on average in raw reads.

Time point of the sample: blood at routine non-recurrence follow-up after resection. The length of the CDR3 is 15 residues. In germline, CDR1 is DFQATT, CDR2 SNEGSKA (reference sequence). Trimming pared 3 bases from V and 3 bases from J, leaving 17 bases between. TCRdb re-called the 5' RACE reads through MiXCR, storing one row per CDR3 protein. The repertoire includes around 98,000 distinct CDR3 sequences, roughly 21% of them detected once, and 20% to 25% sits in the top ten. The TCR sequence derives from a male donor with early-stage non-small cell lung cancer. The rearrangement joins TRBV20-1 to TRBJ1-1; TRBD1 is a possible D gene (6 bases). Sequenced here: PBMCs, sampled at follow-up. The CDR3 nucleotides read TGCAGTGCTAGGCGCAGGGGTAACGGTGACACTGAAGCTTTCTTT. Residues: CSARRRGNGDTEAFF.